The next 14 T cell receptor beta chains were all read from a single sample in a study of T cell changes during pregnancy in multiple sclerosis. Profiled with immunoSEQ multiplex PCR; TCRdb holds only in-frame clones, not every one. In the table there are some 21,000 clones, around 93% of which are singletons. Sequencing was performed on CD4+ T cells from peripheral blood mononuclear cells, taken in the third trimester of pregnancy. These receptor sequences come from a female donor with multiple sclerosis, enrolled in a pregnancy study.

The chain has TRBV5-1 and TRBJ1-1, with 11 bases that match TRBD1. Germline-derived CDR1 and CDR2 are SGHRS and YFSETQ. With 3 bases clipped from V and 3 bases from J, the junction kept 1 base outside the gene matches. This CDR3 contains 14 residues. The CDR3: CASSWGQGDTEAFF. CDR3 in DNA: TGCGCCAGCAGCTGGGGACAGGGGGACACTGAAGCTTTCTTT.

The rearrangement uses TRBV6-5 and TRBJ1-2, with 7 bases lining up with TRBD1. J gave up 6 bases and V 5 bases, and 9 bases lay outside the gene matches. Germline CDR1 reads MNHEY; CDR2 reads SVGAGI. The CDR3 consists of 14 residues. The CDR3 DNA sequence: TGTGCCAGCAGTCGACTTCTAGGGGGCGATGGCTACACCTTC. Amino acid sequence: CASSRLLGGDGYTF.

V and J are TRBV7-3 and TRBJ2-1; 7 nucleotides line up with TRBD2. V was pared by 5 bases and J by 4 bases, with 8 bases of the junction left unmatched. This CDR3 spans 15 amino acids. Germline lookup yields CDR1 SGHTA and CDR2 FQGTGA. CDR3 bases: TGTGCCAGCAGCGAAAGCGGGGACCCATACAATGAGCAGTTCTTC. Encoded protein: CASSESGDPYNEQFF.

The chain is built from TRBV19 and TRBJ1-2; 7 nucleotides align to TRBD1. Germline V gene data show CDR1 as LNHDA and CDR2 as SQIVND (reference sequence). This CDR3 is built from 17 residues. J lost 6 bases, V lost 5 bases, and 18 bases had no gene match. The CDR3 region has the DNA TGTGCCAGTAGTTCTAGGCCAAAATCCGGGACAGTAAATGGCTACACCTTC. This encodes CASSSRPKSGTVNGYTF.

The CDR3, as DNA: TGTGCCAGCAGCTTGGCTTTGAACACTGAAGCTTTCTTT. Translation: CASSLALNTEAFF. The chain links TRBV7-2 to TRBJ1-1; D not certain. Germline CDR1 SGHTA, CDR2 FQGNSA. Trimming stripped 3 bases from V and 0 bases from J, with 5 bases between. CDR3 length: 13 amino acids.

This chain connects TRBV7-2 to TRBJ2-1; the match to TRBD2 covers 10 bases. V lost 5 bases to trimming and J lost 4 bases; unmatched junction nucleotides: 11. This CDR3 contains 17 residues. CDR1 SGHTA and CDR2 FQGNSA come from the germline V gene. Here the CDR3 reads CASSPPERGGSYNEQFF. CDR3 DNA: TGTGCCAGCAGCCCCCCCGAGCGGGGGGGATCATACAATGAGCAGTTCTTC.

This chain uses TRBV5-1 with TRBJ2-1; D may be TRBD2 (5 bases). This CDR3 spans 12 amino acids. Germline CDR1 reads SGHRS; CDR2 reads YFSETQ. Trimming removed 0 bases from V and 9 bases from J, with 7 bases in between. CDR3 residues: CASSLAEGEQFF. The CDR3 DNA reads as TGCGCCAGCAGCTTGGCCGAGGGTGAGCAGTTCTTC.

The table lists this clone with a few counts. This chain joins TRBV28 and TRBJ1-2; D might be TRBD1 (6 bases). Trimming shortened V by 4 bases and J by 4 bases, and 19 bases separated the two germline ends. Germline CDR1 MDHEN, CDR2 SYDVKM. The CDR3 totals 16 residues. CDR3 in amino acids: CASSSPGRGSVYGYTF. The CDR3 DNA is TGTGCCAGCAGTTCCCCCGGGAGGGGGTCGGTCTATGGCTACACCTTC.

The rearrangement links TRBV5-4 to TRBJ2-3, with 8 bases matching TRBD2. With 7 bases clipped from V and 3 bases from J, the junction kept 7 bases outside the gene matches. The germline gives CDR1 SGHNT, CDR2 YYREEE (reference sequence). The CDR3 runs to 14 residues. The CDR3 DNA sequence: TGTGCCAGCTACGGGGGGGGCCGGACAGATACGCAGTATTTT. It specifies CASYGGGRTDTQYF. The complete variable domain, with remaining parts taken from reference TRBV5-4 and TRBJ2-3, reads ETGVTQSPTHLIKTRGQQVTLRCSSQSGHNTVSWYQQALGQGPQFIFQYYREEENGRGNFPPRFSGLQFPNYSSELNVNALELDDSALYLCASYGGGRTDTQYFGPGTRLTVL.

This clone has only one observation. The chain has TRBV19 and TRBJ1-2; D might be TRBD1 (5 bases). CDR1 LNHDA and CDR2 SQIVND come from the germline V gene (reference sequence). The germline V and J ends were trimmed by 1 base and 0 bases, with 9 bases remaining between them. The CDR3 consists of 15 residues. CDR3 amino acids: CASSIAPGTNYGYTF. The CDR3 nucleotides read TGTGCCAGTAGTATAGCCCCAGGGACTAACTATGGCTACACCTTC.

This clone was seen a single time. The genes are TRBV7-3 and TRBJ2-5; a weak D match, TRBD1 (6 bases). CDR3 length: 14 amino acids. From germline, CDR1 is SGHTA and CDR2 FQGTGA. The V end lost 5 bases, the J end lost 2 bases, and 12 bases lay between the germline ends. The CDR3 sequence: CASSPTGMQETQYF. The CDR3 DNA is TGTGCCAGCAGCCCAACAGGGATGCAAGAGACCCAGTACTTC.

This chain's CDR3 is CASPGQGTYNEQFF. The DNA for the CDR3 is TGTGCCAGCCCCGGGCAGGGGACCTACAATGAGCAGTTCTTC. This rearrangement joins TRBV7-9 to TRBJ2-1; D perhaps matches TRBD1 (6 bases). The germline CDR1 and CDR2 sequences are SEHNR and FQNEAQ (reference sequence). The CDR3 runs 14 residues. V was clipped by 8 bases and J by 2 bases, with 13 bases between them. Supplemented by reference TRBV7-9 and TRBJ2-1, the full variable domain reads DTGVSQNPRHKITKRGQNVTFRCDPISEHNRLYWYRQTLGQGPEFLTYFQNEAQLEKSRLLSDRFSAERPKGSFSTLEIQRTEQGDSAMYLCASPGQGTYNEQFFGPGTRLTVL.

The V call is TRBV19, the J call TRBJ1-2; 10 positions agree with TRBD1. The CDR3 is 15 amino acids. V shed 5 bases and J 4 bases; nucleotides not matched to a gene: 7. Looked up from germline, CDR1 is LNHDA and CDR2 is SQIVND (reference sequence). The CDR3 here is CASSPPGQGSYGYTF. DNA for the CDR3: TGTGCCAGTAGTCCTCCGGGACAGGGGAGCTATGGCTACACCTTC.

CDR3 in amino acids: CASSTLPGAGNTIYF. DNA for the CDR3: TGTGCCAGCAGTACCCTGCCAGGGGCTGGAAACACCATATATTTT. V gene TRBV6-5 combines with J gene TRBJ1-3; tentative D call: TRBD1 (6 bases). The length of the CDR3 is 15 residues. The germline V gene has CDR1 MNHEY and CDR2 SVGAGI. V lost 5 bases to trimming and J lost 2 bases, with 13 bases between them.